The present TCR beta chain was sequenced within a study of blood T cell repertoires in COVID-19. The overall study: Spain, Italy and the United States supplied samples that represented acute and convalescent COVID-19. PBMCs, B-cell-depleted T cells, or T cells were the source of the cDNA or gDNA that made up the material.

Per the original data handling: Estimation of nucleated cell counts was performed using reference gene primer amplification. Sequencing used immunoSEQ multiplex PCR; TCRdb keeps in-frame clones, though not all of them. Clone size and the V and J calls come from that table; the DNA yielded D and trimming. The sample yields around 140,000 clones, about 89% seen once. The ends were cut back, 4 bases at V and 0 bases at J, with 9 bases in the middle. The CDR3 covers 14 residues. Germline lookup yields CDR1 LGHNA and CDR2 YSLEER. The V and J genes are TRBV4-3 and TRBJ1-2; tentatively, D is TRBD1 (5 bases). The sequenced sample consisted of peripheral blood. This TCR derives from a man aged 50-60 years who had recovered from COVID-19. The CDR3 protein is CASSPSGPNYGYTF. DNA of the CDR3: TGCGCCAGCAGCCCCTCAGGGCCTAACTATGGCTACACCTTC.